One and the same sample provided the 5 T cell receptor beta chains below, sequenced in a study of B cell selection in AIRE deficiency. Conventional CD4 T cells were sorted as CD4+CD127+ cells. Sequencing was performed with immunoSEQ multiplex PCR; in TCRdb, only in-frame clones are kept and a portion is missing. The sample has about 24,000 clones, about 96% seen once. The sample comprised CD4+CD127+ conventional T cells sorted from PBMCs. These receptors came from a human donor in good health.

This rearrangement joins TRBV7-9 to TRBJ2-5; D might be TRBD1 (5 bases). V lost 4 bases and J 5 bases, leaving 8 bases between the germline ends. This CDR3 contains 12 residues. Germline CDR1 reads SEHNR; CDR2 reads FQNEAQ (reference sequence). CDR3 sequence: CASSYQGETQYF. In nucleotides, the CDR3 is TGTGCCAGCAGCTATCAGGGCGAGACCCAGTACTTC.

The genes are TRBV14 and TRBJ2-7, with unresolved D. The CDR3 has 11 amino acids. V lost 2 bases and J lost 5, with 4 bases in between. Germline V gives CDR1 SGHDN, CDR2 FVKESK. The CDR3 reads CASSQSHEQYF. For the CDR3, the DNA is TGTGCCAGCAGCCAAAGCCACGAGCAGTACTTC.

This clone was detected once. Here the CDR3 reads CASSPTGGLYEQFF. The CDR3 region has the DNA TGTGCCAGTAGTCCAACAGGGGGACTCTATGAGCAGTTCTTC. The V and J genes are TRBV19 and TRBJ2-1; 8 bases align to TRBD1. V dropped 5 bases and J dropped 8; count of bases not matched to a gene: 8. CDR1 is LNHDA, CDR2 SQIVND, per germline (reference sequence). CDR3 length equals 14 residues. Supplemented by reference TRBV19 and TRBJ2-1, the full variable domain reads DGGITQSPKYLFRKEGQNVTLSCEQNLNHDAMYWYRQDPGQGLRLIYYSQIVNDFQKGDIAEGYSVSREKKESFPLTVTSAQKNPTAFYLCASSPTGGLYEQFFGPGTRLTVL.

J is TRBJ2-1 and V is TRBV4-2; the match to TRBD2 covers 10 bases. CDR3 length: 14 residues. In germline, CDR1 is LGHNA, CDR2 YNFKEQ. J lost 13 bases, V lost 1 base, and 7 bases had no gene match. For the CDR3, the DNA is TGTGCCAGCAGCCAAGGGGAGCGGGAGGGCCAACAGTTCTTC. This sequence encodes CASSQGEREGQQFF.

The chain uses TRBV6-6 and TRBJ2-5; no definite D call. CDR3 length equals 11 residues. Germline V lookup: CDR1 MNHNY, CDR2 SVGAGI (reference sequence). V gave up 8 bases and J gave up 4 bases, with 8 bases separating them. The CDR3, as DNA: TGTGCCAGCGGGCCTACAGAGACCCAGTACTTC. Protein product: CASGPTETQYF.